The rows below give T cell receptor beta chains drawn from one sample of a study of T cells in Graves' hyperthyroidism and ophthalmopathy. Each CDR3 protein gets one entry after TCRdb re-called the multiplex PCR reads with MiXCR. The table has fewer than 650,000 distinct CDR3 sequences, approximately 49% seen once. The specimen sequenced was peripheral blood or thyroid tissue (not recorded which). The source of these receptors is an adult woman with Graves' disease, either hyperthyroidism or ophthalmopathy (not recorded which). Both conserved end residues are part of each CDR3. The order of the fields is V gene, D gene, J gene, clone size, CDR3 DNA, CDR3 protein. The D gene is left open where the match is weak. Clone size, where shown, is once, few, many, or a class for clones that have expanded.

v_call: TRBV20-1; d_call: .; j_call: TRBJ1-1; clone_size: once; cdr3_nt: TGCAGTGCTACCGTGACAGATCTCGAAGCTTTCTTT; cdr3_aa: CSATVTDLEAFF
v_call: TRBV27; d_call: TRBD1; j_call: TRBJ1-1; clone_size: many; cdr3_nt: TGTGCCAGCAGCTGGACAGGGAGAACTGAAGCTTTCTTT; cdr3_aa: CASSWTGRTEAFF
v_call: TRBV4-1; d_call: .; j_call: TRBJ2-2; clone_size: few; cdr3_nt: TGCGCCAGCAGCTTTCAAGGAAACCTAGGGTTCACCGGGGAGCTGTTTTTT; cdr3_aa: CASSFQGNLGFTGELFF
v_call: TRBV12-3/TRBV12-4; d_call: .; j_call: TRBJ2-7; clone_size: .; cdr3_nt: TGTGCCACCAGTGCGTCGACAGCCTACGAGCAGTACTTC; cdr3_aa: CATSASTAYEQYF
v_call: TRBV7-6; d_call: TRBD2; j_call: TRBJ2-7; clone_size: .; cdr3_nt: TGTGCCAGCAGCCACCGACTAGCGGGATCCTACGAGCAGTACTTC; cdr3_aa: CASSHRLAGSYEQYF
v_call: TRBV29-1; d_call: .; j_call: TRBJ2-5; clone_size: many; cdr3_nt: TGCAGCGTGACCCGGGGCGGCCGTGGAGAGACCCAGTACTTC; cdr3_aa: CSVTRGGRGETQYF
v_call: TRBV10-3; d_call: TRBD1; j_call: TRBJ1-2; clone_size: .; cdr3_nt: TGTGCCATCAGTGGGGGACAGGGGAGCGGCTACACCTTC; cdr3_aa: CAISGGQGSGYTF
v_call: TRBV7-2; d_call: .; j_call: TRBJ1-3; clone_size: .; cdr3_nt: TGTGCCAGCAGCTTACAGGTGGCTAGGTCTGGAAACACCATATATTTT; cdr3_aa: CASSLQVARSGNTIYF
v_call: TRBV7-9; d_call: TRBD1; j_call: TRBJ1-3; clone_size: .; cdr3_nt: TGTGCCAGCAGCGCCAGGACAGGAAGAAGACACTCTGGAAACACCATATATTTT; cdr3_aa: CASSARTGRRHSGNTIYF
v_call: TRBV7-9; d_call: .; j_call: TRBJ2-5; clone_size: few; cdr3_nt: TGTGCCAGCAGCTTAGCTCCCCAGGGGAATCAAGAGACCCAGTACTTC; cdr3_aa: CASSLAPQGNQETQYF
v_call: TRBV24-1; d_call: TRBD1; j_call: TRBJ1-1; clone_size: many; cdr3_nt: TGTGCCACCAGAGGAGGACAGGGGGCGAAAGGAGACACTGAAGCTTTCTTT; cdr3_aa: CATRGGQGAKGDTEAFF
v_call: TRBV6-2/TRBV6-3; d_call: .; j_call: TRBJ2-5; clone_size: .; cdr3_nt: TGTGCCAGCAGAAGTGGGGCGAGCCAAGAGACCCAGTACTTC; cdr3_aa: CASRSGASQETQYF
v_call: TRBV7-9; d_call: .; j_call: TRBJ2-5; clone_size: .; cdr3_nt: TGTGCCAGCAGCTTAGCAGTGGCCCAGACCCAGTACTTC; cdr3_aa: CASSLAVAQTQYF
v_call: TRBV11-3; d_call: .; j_call: TRBJ1-1; clone_size: many; cdr3_nt: TGTGCCAGCAGCTTTGGTACTGGAACTGAAGCTTTCTTT; cdr3_aa: CASSFGTGTEAFF
v_call: TRBV7-3; d_call: TRBD1; j_call: TRBJ2-1; clone_size: .; cdr3_nt: TGTGCCAGCAGCTTAGTAGGGGGCGTCGACAATGAGCAGTTCTTC; cdr3_aa: CASSLVGGVDNEQFF
v_call: TRBV14; d_call: TRBD1; j_call: TRBJ2-6; clone_size: .; cdr3_nt: TGTGCCAGCAGCCAAGACGGGCAGGGGGCTGGGGCCAACGTCCTGACTTTC; cdr3_aa: CASSQDGQGAGANVLTF
v_call: TRBV5-1; d_call: .; j_call: TRBJ1-3; clone_size: .; cdr3_nt: TGCGCCAGCAGCTCTTTGTCGGGAGGAAACACCATATATTTT; cdr3_aa: CASSSLSGGNTIYF
v_call: TRBV6-5; d_call: TRBD1; j_call: TRBJ1-1; clone_size: few; cdr3_nt: TGTGCCAGCAGGCAGGGGGAAATCACTGAAGCTTTCTTT; cdr3_aa: CASRQGEITEAFF
v_call: TRBV7-2; d_call: TRBD1; j_call: TRBJ1-2; clone_size: many; cdr3_nt: TGTGCCAGCAGCTTAGACGGGACAGGCGGGCCTAACTTC; cdr3_aa: CASSLDGTGGPNF
v_call: TRBV14; d_call: TRBD1; j_call: TRBJ1-6; clone_size: .; cdr3_nt: TGTGCCAGCAGCCACCGGGACAGGGTATCTAATTCACCCCTCCACTTT; cdr3_aa: CASSHRDRVSNSPLHF
v_call: TRBV9; d_call: TRBD1; j_call: TRBJ2-5; clone_size: once; cdr3_nt: TGTGCCAGCAGCGAGACAGGGGTGTTGGAGACCCAGTACTTC; cdr3_aa: CASSETGVLETQYF
v_call: TRBV15; d_call: .; j_call: TRBJ2-5; clone_size: many; cdr3_nt: TGTGCCACCAGCAGAGATCCGACAGGAAAAGAGACCCAGTACTTC; cdr3_aa: CATSRDPTGKETQYF
v_call: TRBV7-9; d_call: TRBD2; j_call: TRBJ2-7; clone_size: few; cdr3_nt: TGTGCCAGCAGTCCACGACTAGCGGGAGTTCAGCAGTACTTC; cdr3_aa: CASSPRLAGVQQYF
v_call: TRBV12-3/TRBV12-4; d_call: .; j_call: TRBJ1-1; clone_size: .; cdr3_nt: TGTGCCAGCAGTCCGGAAAACAGGGTAATGCACACTGAAGCTTTCTTT; cdr3_aa: CASSPENRVMHTEAFF
v_call: TRBV20-1; d_call: .; j_call: TRBJ2-7; clone_size: .; cdr3_nt: TGCAGTGCTAGTTTGGGGTGGAGCTCCTACGAGCAGTACTTC; cdr3_aa: CSASLGWSSYEQYF
v_call: TRBV29-1; d_call: TRBD2; j_call: TRBJ2-1; clone_size: .; cdr3_nt: TGCAGCGTCGGAGCGGGGCGGGGGAATGAGCAGTTCTTC; cdr3_aa: CSVGAGRGNEQFF
v_call: TRBV2; d_call: TRBD1; j_call: TRBJ1-2; clone_size: many; cdr3_nt: TGTGCCAGCAGTGGGGGGACAGGGTTACACGTCTATGGCTACACCTTC; cdr3_aa: CASSGGTGLHVYGYTF
v_call: TRBV15; d_call: TRBD1; j_call: TRBJ1-2; clone_size: .; cdr3_nt: TGTGCCACCAGCCGGGACAGGGCAAGGGGCTACACCTTC; cdr3_aa: CATSRDRARGYTF
v_call: TRBV2; d_call: .; j_call: TRBJ1-6; clone_size: .; cdr3_nt: TGTGCCAGCAGTGTCGAGGGCTTAGGCAATCAGCCCCTCCACTTT; cdr3_aa: CASSVEGLGNQPLHF
v_call: TRBV2; d_call: TRBD1; j_call: TRBJ1-1; clone_size: .; cdr3_nt: TGTGCCAGCAGTGGTCGGACAGGGTACGGTGAAGCTTTCTTT; cdr3_aa: CASSGRTGYGEAFF
v_call: TRBV7-9; d_call: .; j_call: TRBJ2-7; clone_size: many; cdr3_nt: TGTGCCAGCAGCTTAGTTGGACAAAATGGGTACGAGCAGTACTTC; cdr3_aa: CASSLVGQNGYEQYF
v_call: TRBV7-2; d_call: TRBD2; j_call: TRBJ2-7; clone_size: many; cdr3_nt: TGTGCCAGCAGCTTTGTAGCGGGAGGGCGAGAGCAGTACTTC; cdr3_aa: CASSFVAGGREQYF
v_call: TRBV7-9; d_call: .; j_call: TRBJ2-2; clone_size: many; cdr3_nt: TGTGCCAGCAGCCAGGGACGGACACACACCGGGGAGCTGTTTTTT; cdr3_aa: CASSQGRTHTGELFF
v_call: TRBV5-1; d_call: .; j_call: TRBJ2-7; clone_size: many; cdr3_nt: TGCGCCAGCAGCTCACCGGGCCAGGTATACGAGCAGTACTTC; cdr3_aa: CASSSPGQVYEQYF
v_call: TRBV20-1; d_call: .; j_call: TRBJ1-3; clone_size: .; cdr3_nt: TGCAGTGCTTATACCCGGCTCCACTCTGGAAACACCATATATTTT; cdr3_aa: CSAYTRLHSGNTIYF
v_call: TRBV29-1; d_call: .; j_call: TRBJ2-5; clone_size: .; cdr3_nt: TGCAGCGGCCGACAGCAGGGAATTTGGGAAGAGACCCAGTACTTC; cdr3_aa: CSGRQQGIWEETQYF
v_call: TRBV3-1; d_call: .; j_call: TRBJ2-7; clone_size: many; cdr3_nt: TGTGCCAGCAGCCGCGGACTCTCCTACGAGCAGTACTTC; cdr3_aa: CASSRGLSYEQYF
v_call: TRBV4-2; d_call: TRBD1; j_call: TRBJ2-7; clone_size: few; cdr3_nt: TGTGCCAGCAGCCCGCGGGACAGGGTCTACGAGCAGTACTTC; cdr3_aa: CASSPRDRVYEQYF
v_call: TRBV7-6; d_call: .; j_call: TRBJ1-2; clone_size: .; cdr3_nt: TGTGCCAGCAGCCCGGGTCTTGGCAATCGGTATGGCTACACCTTC; cdr3_aa: CASSPGLGNRYGYTF
v_call: TRBV5-1; d_call: TRBD1; j_call: TRBJ2-7; clone_size: .; cdr3_nt: TGCGCCAGCACAGGGACAGGGGGCAGCGAGCAGTACTTC; cdr3_aa: CASTGTGGSEQYF
v_call: TRBV6-5; d_call: TRBD1; j_call: TRBJ1-2; clone_size: many; cdr3_nt: TGTGCCAGCAGTTACGCAGGGGGCGGGGGCTACACCTTC; cdr3_aa: CASSYAGGGGYTF
v_call: TRBV29-1; d_call: .; j_call: TRBJ2-5; clone_size: many; cdr3_nt: TGCAGCGCGTACATCGTAAAAGAGACCCAGTACTTC; cdr3_aa: CSAYIVKETQYF
v_call: TRBV14; d_call: TRBD1; j_call: TRBJ1-2; clone_size: .; cdr3_nt: TGTGCCAGCAGCCAGGCCGGGACAGATTATGGCTACACCTTC; cdr3_aa: CASSQAGTDYGYTF
v_call: TRBV7-8; d_call: .; j_call: TRBJ1-1; clone_size: .; cdr3_nt: TGTGCCAGCAGCCGCTTCGGGAAATTGAACACTGAAGCTTTCTTT; cdr3_aa: CASSRFGKLNTEAFF
v_call: TRBV7-2; d_call: .; j_call: TRBJ2-7; clone_size: .; cdr3_nt: TGTGCCAGCAGCTTAACGGGAGTCTTCGAGCAGTACTTC; cdr3_aa: CASSLTGVFEQYF
v_call: TRBV15; d_call: TRBD1; j_call: TRBJ1-2; clone_size: .; cdr3_nt: TGTGCCACCAGTCGGGACAGGGGCTATGGCTGCACCTTC; cdr3_aa: CATSRDRGYGCTF
v_call: TRBV7-2; d_call: .; j_call: TRBJ2-7; clone_size: many; cdr3_nt: TGTGCCAGCAGCTTAACGGGATCACCAAACTACGAGCAGTACTTC; cdr3_aa: CASSLTGSPNYEQYF
v_call: TRBV7-9; d_call: .; j_call: TRBJ2-7; clone_size: .; cdr3_nt: TGTGCCAGCAGCGACCAACTCTACGAGCAGTACTTC; cdr3_aa: CASSDQLYEQYF
v_call: TRBV6-6; d_call: TRBD1; j_call: TRBJ2-2; clone_size: once; cdr3_nt: TGTGCCAGCAGTCTTACACCGGGACAGGGGGCGGGGAAACTGTTTTTT; cdr3_aa: CASSLTPGQGAGKLFF
v_call: TRBV11-2; d_call: .; j_call: TRBJ2-6; clone_size: .; cdr3_nt: TGTGCCAGCAGCTCCGGACTGACTTTC; cdr3_aa: CASSSGLTF
v_call: TRBV10-3; d_call: TRBD1; j_call: TRBJ1-6; clone_size: .; cdr3_nt: TGTGCCATCAGTGTAGGAGGGGGCTATGGCCCCTATAATTCACCCCTCCACTTT; cdr3_aa: CAISVGGGYGPYNSPLHF
v_call: TRBV20-1; d_call: TRBD1; j_call: TRBJ1-1; clone_size: .; cdr3_nt: TGCGGTGCCGGACAGGGAGGGAACACTGAAGCTTTCTTT; cdr3_aa: CGAGQGGNTEAFF
v_call: TRBV29-1; d_call: .; j_call: TRBJ2-5; clone_size: .; cdr3_nt: TGCAGCGTAAGCCGGGCCCGTGGGCCTCAAGAGACCCAGTACTTC; cdr3_aa: CSVSRARGPQETQYF